This TCR beta chain originates from a study of T cells after yellow fever vaccination (dated by TCRdb to the late 2010s). The study in broad terms: The SMART-Seq v4 Ultra Low Input RNA kit was used to prepare libraries from fractions with low cell numbers. To track T-cell clones before and after primary and booster YFV17D yellow fever vaccination, bulk TCR alpha and beta repertoires were sequenced longitudinally. The cohort comprised two healthy male donors, one aged 18 to 30 and one aged 30 to 40 years. Bulk PBMC replicates and cell subsets were isolated from blood drawn at multiple timepoints before and after both primary and secondary immunization. Beyond this particular receptor, the publication reports: The study included only two donors, which limits how far the findings can be generalized. Compared with the primary T-cell response, the secondary T-cell response was weaker but faster, peaking on day 5 rather than day 15. Computational filtering was needed because FACS-sorted repertoires could contain abundant contaminating clonotypes from the bulk population. After the booster, most clones that had expanded after primary vaccination were detected again (roughly 95% of CD4 and about 88% of CD8), suggesting broad maintenance of memory. A small share of clonotypes occurred in both CD4 and CD8 compartments, likely arising from convergent recombination.

This clonotype was detected a few times. This clone's antigen is unknown. Base qualities are not at hand, and no much larger clone is one base apart. Sequencing used an Illumina NovaSeq 6000. TCR cDNA was synthesized by 5'RACE template switching, through which a universal primer site and unique molecular identifiers were introduced. cDNA synthesis was primed from both the TCR alpha and TCR beta constant segments. Two PCR steps were used to amplify libraries, with sample barcodes and sequencing adapters being added in the second step. Sequencing of libraries was done on Illumina HiSeq 2500 (2x100 bp) or NovaSeq (2x150 bp). The original pipeline was this. Reads were demultiplexed and collapsed into UMI consensus sequences with MIGEC, and V(D)J alignment was performed with MiXCR. Vaccine-responding clonotypes were identified with edgeR using replicate PBMC samples, with FDR below 0.01 and a log2 fold change above 5 up to day 15 being required. Each bulk clonotype received a CD4 or CD8 identity based on whether the sequenced CD4 or CD8 repertoire contained that clonotype at higher abundance. TCRdb reanalyzed the raw reads on its own, using fastp at Q25 for trimming and MiXCR for clone calling, and kept in-frame beta chains. Merged by CDR3 protein, the rows form single entries marked with the most common genes and DNA. None of the V and J calls come from the authors' own analysis; TCRdb made them. This sample comprises some 350,000 distinct CDR3 sequences, under 5% of them detected only once. The leading ten clones occupy less than 25% of the sample.

In the germline V gene, CDR1 corresponds to SGHRS and CDR2 to YFSETQ. The CDR3 goes from the cysteine to the phenylalanine over 13 residues. Kept here is only the CDR3 DNA, which spans 39 bases and is read in frame from base 1. V drops 4 bases and J drops 5 bases, leaving 10 bases in between. Read against the paper, the sample's treatment or condition label means: live attenuated yellow fever vaccine strain. At each blood-draw timepoint, two biological replicates of bulk PBMCs were collected. PBMCs were isolated from peripheral blood using a standard Ficoll-Paque protocol. RNA was extracted with TriZol from bulk PBMCs, CD4 and CD8 fractions, and dextramer-positive and dextramer-negative fractions.

The TCR sequence derives from a man younger than 30 who received the YFV17D yellow fever vaccine. The material was PBMCs, obtained 5 days after the yellow fever booster vaccination. This chain is built from TRBV5-1 and TRBJ2-1; TRBD2 is possibly the D segment (6 matching bases). The DNA sequence follows: TGCGCCAGCAGCCCCAGGGAGGACAATGAGCAGTTCTTC. It translates as CASSPREDNEQFF.